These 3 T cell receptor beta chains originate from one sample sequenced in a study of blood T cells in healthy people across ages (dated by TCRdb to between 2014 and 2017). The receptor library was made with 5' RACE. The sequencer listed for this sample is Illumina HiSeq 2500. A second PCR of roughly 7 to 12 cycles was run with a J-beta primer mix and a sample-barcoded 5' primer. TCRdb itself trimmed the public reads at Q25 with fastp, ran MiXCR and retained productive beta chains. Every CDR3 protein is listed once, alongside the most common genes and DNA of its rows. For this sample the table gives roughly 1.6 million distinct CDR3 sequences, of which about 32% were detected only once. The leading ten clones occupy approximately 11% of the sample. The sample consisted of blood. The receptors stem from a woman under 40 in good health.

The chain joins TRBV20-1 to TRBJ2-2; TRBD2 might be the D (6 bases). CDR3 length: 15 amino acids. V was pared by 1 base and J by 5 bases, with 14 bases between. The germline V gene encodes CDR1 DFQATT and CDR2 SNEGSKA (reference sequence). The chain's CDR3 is CSARVSGSGTGELFF. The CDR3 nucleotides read TGCAGTGCTAGAGTCTCCGGGAGCGGGACCGGGGAGCTGTTTTTT.

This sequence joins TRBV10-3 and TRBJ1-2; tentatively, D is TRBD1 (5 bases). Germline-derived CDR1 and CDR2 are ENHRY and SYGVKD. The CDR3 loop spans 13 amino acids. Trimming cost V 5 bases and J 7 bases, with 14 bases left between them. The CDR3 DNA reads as TGTGCCATCAGTCCGGACGGGGGGAGTGGCTACACCTTC. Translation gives CAISPDGGSGYTF.

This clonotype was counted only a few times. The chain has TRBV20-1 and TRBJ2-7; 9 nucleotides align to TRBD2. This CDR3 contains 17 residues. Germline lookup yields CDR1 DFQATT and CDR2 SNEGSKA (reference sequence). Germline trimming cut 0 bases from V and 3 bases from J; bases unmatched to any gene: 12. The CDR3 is CSARDSEGLASIYEQYF. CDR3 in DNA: TGCAGTGCTAGAGATTCGGAAGGACTAGCGTCGATCTACGAGCAGTACTTC.